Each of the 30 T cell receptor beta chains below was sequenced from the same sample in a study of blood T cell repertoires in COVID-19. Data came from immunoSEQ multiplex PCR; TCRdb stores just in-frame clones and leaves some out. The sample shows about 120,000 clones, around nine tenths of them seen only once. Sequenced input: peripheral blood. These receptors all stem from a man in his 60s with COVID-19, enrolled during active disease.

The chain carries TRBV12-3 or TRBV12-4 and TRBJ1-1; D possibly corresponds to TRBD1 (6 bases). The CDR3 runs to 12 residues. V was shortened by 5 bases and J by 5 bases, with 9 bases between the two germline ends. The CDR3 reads CASSPGDTEAFF. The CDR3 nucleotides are TGTGCCAGCAGTCCAGGGGATACTGAAGCTTTCTTT.

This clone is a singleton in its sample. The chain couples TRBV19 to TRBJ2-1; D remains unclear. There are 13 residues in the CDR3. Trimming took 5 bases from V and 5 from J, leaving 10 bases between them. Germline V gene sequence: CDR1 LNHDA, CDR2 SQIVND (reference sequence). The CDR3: CASSFLRDNEQFF. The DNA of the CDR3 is TGTGCCAGTAGTTTTCTCCGGGACAATGAGCAGTTCTTC.

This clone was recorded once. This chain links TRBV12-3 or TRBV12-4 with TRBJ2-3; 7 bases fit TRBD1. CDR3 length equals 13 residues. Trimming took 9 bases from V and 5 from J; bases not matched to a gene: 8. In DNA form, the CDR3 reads TGTGCCAGTAGAATTACAGGGGAAGATACGCAGTATTTT. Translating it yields CASRITGEDTQYF.

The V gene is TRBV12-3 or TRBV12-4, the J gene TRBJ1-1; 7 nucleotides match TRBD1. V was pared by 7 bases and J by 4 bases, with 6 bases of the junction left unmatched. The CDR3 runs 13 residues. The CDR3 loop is CASTPGGATEAFF. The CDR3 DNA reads TGTGCCAGCACCCCAGGGGGAGCCACTGAAGCTTTCTTT.

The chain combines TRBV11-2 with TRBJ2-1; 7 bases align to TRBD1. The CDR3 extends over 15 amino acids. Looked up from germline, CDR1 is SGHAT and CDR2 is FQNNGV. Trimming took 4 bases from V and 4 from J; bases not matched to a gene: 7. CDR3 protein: CASSSYRGVYNEQFF. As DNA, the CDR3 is TGTGCCAGCAGCTCTTACAGGGGCGTTTACAATGAGCAGTTCTTC.

The chain's CDR3 is CASMGRVASGPTYNEQFF. The CDR3 DNA is TGTGCCAGCATGGGCCGGGTGGCTAGCGGGCCTACCTACAATGAGCAGTTCTTC. This chain connects TRBV28 to TRBJ2-1; TRBD2 matches 8 bases. This CDR3 has 18 amino acids. Germline loops: CDR1 MDHEN, CDR2 SYDVKM. The V and J ends lost 7 bases and 2 bases, in that order; junction bases with no gene match: 16.

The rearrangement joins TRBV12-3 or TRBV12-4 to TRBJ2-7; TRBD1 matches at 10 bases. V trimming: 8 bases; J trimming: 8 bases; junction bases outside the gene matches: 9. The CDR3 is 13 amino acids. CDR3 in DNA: TGTGCCAGCTCTGGGACAGGGGCGTCCCAGCAGTACTTC. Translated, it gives CASSGTGASQQYF.

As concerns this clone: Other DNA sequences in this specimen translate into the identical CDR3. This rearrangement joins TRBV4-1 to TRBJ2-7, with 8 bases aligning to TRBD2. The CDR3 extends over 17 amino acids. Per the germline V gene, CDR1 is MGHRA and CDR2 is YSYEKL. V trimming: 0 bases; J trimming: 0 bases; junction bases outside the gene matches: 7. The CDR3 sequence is CASSQDRLAGSSYEQYF. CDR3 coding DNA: TGCGCCAGCAGCCAAGATAGGCTAGCGGGTTCCTCCTACGAGCAGTACTTC.

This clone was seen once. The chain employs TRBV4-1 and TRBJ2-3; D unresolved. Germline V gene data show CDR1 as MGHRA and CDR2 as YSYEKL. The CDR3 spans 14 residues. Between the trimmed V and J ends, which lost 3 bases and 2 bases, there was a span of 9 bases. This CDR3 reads CASSHLLNTDTQYF. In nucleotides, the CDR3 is TGCGCCAGCAGCCATTTACTAAACACAGATACGCAGTATTTT.

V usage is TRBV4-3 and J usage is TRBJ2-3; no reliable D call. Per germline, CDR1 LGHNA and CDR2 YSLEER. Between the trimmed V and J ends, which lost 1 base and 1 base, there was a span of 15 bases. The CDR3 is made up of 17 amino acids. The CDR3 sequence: CASSQVGVLTGTDTQYF. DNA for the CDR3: TGCGCCAGCAGCCAAGTTGGAGTCCTGACTGGCACAGATACGCAGTATTTT.

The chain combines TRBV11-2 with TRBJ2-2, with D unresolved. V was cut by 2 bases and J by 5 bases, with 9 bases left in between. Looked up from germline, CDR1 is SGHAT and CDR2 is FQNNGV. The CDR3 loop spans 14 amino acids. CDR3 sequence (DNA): TGTGCCAGCAGCTTAAGCGTCCAAACCGGGGAGCTGTTTTTT. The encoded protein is CASSLSVQTGELFF.

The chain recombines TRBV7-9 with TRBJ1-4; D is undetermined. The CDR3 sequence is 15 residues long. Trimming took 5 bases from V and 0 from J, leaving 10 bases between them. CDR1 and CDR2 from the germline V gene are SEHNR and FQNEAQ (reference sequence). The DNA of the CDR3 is TGTGCCAGCAGCCTGGTGGCCTCAACTAATGAAAAACTGTTTTTT. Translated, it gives CASSLVASTNEKLFF.

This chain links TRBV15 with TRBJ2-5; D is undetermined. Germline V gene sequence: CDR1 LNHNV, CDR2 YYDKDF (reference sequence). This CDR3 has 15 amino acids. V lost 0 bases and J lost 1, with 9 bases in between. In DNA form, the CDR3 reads TGTGCCACCAGCAGAGATAGAGCACCCCAAGAGACCCAGTACTTC. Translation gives CATSRDRAPQETQYF.

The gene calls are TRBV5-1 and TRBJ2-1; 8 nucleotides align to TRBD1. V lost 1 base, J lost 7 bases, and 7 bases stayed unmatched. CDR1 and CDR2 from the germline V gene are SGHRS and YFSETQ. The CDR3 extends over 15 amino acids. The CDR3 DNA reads TGCGCCAGCAGCTTGCGGCAGGGGGCCGGTAATGAGCAGTTCTTC. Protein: CASSLRQGAGNEQFF.

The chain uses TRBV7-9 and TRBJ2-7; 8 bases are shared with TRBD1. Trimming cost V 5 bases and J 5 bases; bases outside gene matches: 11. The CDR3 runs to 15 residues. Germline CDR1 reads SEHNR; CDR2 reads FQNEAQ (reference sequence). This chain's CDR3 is CASSPRTGSQDEQYF. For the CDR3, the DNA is TGTGCCAGCAGCCCACGGACAGGGAGTCAGGACGAGCAGTACTTC.

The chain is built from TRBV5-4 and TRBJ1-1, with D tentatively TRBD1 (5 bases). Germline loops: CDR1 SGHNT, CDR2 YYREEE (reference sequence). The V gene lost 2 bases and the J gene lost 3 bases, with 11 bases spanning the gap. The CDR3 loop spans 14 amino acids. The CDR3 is CASSLAGRDTEAFF. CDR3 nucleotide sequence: TGTGCCAGCAGCTTAGCAGGGAGGGACACTGAAGCTTTCTTT.

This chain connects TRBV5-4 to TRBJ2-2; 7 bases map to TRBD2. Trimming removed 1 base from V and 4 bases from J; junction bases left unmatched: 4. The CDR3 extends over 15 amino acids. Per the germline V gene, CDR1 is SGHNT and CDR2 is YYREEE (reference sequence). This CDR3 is CASSLRRGSTGELFF. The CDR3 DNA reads TGTGCCAGCAGCTTGCGGCGGGGGAGCACCGGGGAGCTGTTTTTT.

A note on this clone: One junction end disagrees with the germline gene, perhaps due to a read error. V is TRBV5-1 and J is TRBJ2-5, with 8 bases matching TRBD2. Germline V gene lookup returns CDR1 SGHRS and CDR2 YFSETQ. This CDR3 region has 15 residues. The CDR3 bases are TGCCCCAGCAGCCGGCGGGGGGCGGGGGAAGAGACCCAGTACTTC. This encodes CPSSRRGAGEETQYF.

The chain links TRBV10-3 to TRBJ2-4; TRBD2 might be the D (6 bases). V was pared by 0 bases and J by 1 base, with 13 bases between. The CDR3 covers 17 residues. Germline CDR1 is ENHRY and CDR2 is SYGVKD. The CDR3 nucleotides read TGTGCCATCAGTGAGTCGACGGGAGTGCGGGCCAAAAACATTCAGTACTTC. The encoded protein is CAISESTGVRAKNIQYF.

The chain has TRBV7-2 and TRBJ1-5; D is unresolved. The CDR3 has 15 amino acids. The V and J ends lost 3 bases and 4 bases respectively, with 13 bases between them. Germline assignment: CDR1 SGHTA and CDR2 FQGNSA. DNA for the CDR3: TGTGCCAGCAGCTTCCGAGGGCAGGTAAATCAGCCCCAGCATTTT. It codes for CASSFRGQVNQPQHF. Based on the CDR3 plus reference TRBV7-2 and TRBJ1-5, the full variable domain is GAGVSQSPSNKVTEKGKDVELRCDPISGHTALYWYRQSLGQGLEFLIYFQGNSAPDKSGLPSDRFSAERTGGSVSTLTIQRTQQEDSAVYLCASSFRGQVNQPQHFGDGTRLSIL.

CDR3 nucleotides: TGTGCCAGCAGCTTAGGAGAGTTTCGGGTCGATCAGCCCCAGCATTTT. It is translated as CASSLGEFRVDQPQHF. The V and J genes are TRBV7-2 and TRBJ1-5; no clear D. Trimming shortened V by 1 base and J by 5 bases, and 15 bases separated the two germline ends. The germline V gene has CDR1 SGHTA and CDR2 FQGNSA. The CDR3 contains 16 residues. Complete variable domain (other parts from reference TRBV7-2 and TRBJ1-5): GAGVSQSPSNKVTEKGKDVELRCDPISGHTALYWYRQSLGQGLEFLIYFQGNSAPDKSGLPSDRFSAERTGGSVSTLTIQRTQQEDSAVYLCASSLGEFRVDQPQHFGDGTRLSIL.

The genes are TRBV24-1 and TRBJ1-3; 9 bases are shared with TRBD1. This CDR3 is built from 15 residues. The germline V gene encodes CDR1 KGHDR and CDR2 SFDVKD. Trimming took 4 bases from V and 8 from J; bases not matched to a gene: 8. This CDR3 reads CATSESDRGRYTIYF. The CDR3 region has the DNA TGTGCCACCAGTGAATCCGACAGGGGGAGATACACCATATATTTT.

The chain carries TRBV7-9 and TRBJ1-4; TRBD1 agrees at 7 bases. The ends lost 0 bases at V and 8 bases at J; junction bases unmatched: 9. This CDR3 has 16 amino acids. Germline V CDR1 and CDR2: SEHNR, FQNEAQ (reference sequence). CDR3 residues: CASSLAWDSFGEKLFF. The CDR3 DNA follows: TGTGCCAGCAGCTTAGCGTGGGACAGTTTTGGCGAAAAACTGTTTTTT.

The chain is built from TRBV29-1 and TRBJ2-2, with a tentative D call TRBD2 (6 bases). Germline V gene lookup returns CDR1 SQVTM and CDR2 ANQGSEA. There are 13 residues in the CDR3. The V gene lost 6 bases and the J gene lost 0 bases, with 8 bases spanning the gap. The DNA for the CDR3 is TGCAGCGTGGGGGGTCCGAACACCGGGGAGCTGTTTTTT. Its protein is CSVGGPNTGELFF.

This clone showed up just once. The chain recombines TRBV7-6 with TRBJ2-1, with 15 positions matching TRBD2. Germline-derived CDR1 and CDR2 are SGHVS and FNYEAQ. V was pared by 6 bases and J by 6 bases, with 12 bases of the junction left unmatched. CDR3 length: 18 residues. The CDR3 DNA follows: TGTGCCAGCAGTGATGGACTAGCGGGAGGGGTTTGGGGCAATGAGCAGTTCTTC. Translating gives CASSDGLAGGVWGNEQFF.

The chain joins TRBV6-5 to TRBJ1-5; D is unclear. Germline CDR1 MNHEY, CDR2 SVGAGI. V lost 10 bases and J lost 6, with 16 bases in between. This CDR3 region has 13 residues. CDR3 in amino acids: CATRRGDGQPQHF. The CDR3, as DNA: TGTGCCACCCGGCGCGGGGATGGTCAGCCCCAGCATTTT.

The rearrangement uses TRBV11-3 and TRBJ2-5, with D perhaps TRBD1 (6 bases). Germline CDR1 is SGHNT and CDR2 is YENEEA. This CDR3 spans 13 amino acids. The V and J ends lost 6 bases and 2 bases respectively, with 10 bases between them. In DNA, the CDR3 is TGTGCCAGCAGGGGGGACACACAAGAGACCCAGTACTTC. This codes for CASRGDTQETQYF.

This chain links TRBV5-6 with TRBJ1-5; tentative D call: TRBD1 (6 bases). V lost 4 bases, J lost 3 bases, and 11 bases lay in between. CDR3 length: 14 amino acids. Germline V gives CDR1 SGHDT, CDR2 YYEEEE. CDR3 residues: CASSPRTDNQPQHF. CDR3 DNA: TGTGCCAGCAGCCCACGGACAGACAATCAGCCCCAGCATTTT.

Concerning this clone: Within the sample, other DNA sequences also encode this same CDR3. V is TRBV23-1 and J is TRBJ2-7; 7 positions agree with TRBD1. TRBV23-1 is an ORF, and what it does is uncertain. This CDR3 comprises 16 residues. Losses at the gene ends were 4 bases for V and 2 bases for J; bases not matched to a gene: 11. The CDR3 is CASSPSRQGSTYEQYF. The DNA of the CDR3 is TGCGCCAGCAGTCCCTCTCGACAGGGATCCACCTACGAGCAGTACTTC.

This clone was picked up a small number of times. CDR3 residues: CASSITGLAGEWVYYNEQFF. The CDR3 DNA reads as TGTGCCAGTAGTATTACGGGACTAGCGGGAGAATGGGTCTACTACAATGAGCAGTTCTTC. V gene TRBV19 combines with J gene TRBJ2-1; 14 nucleotides match TRBD2. V was pared by 3 bases and J by 3 bases, with 13 bases of the junction left unmatched. The CDR3 runs 20 residues. CDR1 and CDR2 (germline): LNHDA, SQIVND (reference sequence).